Described below is a single TCR beta chain sequence and its context. As yet, its antigen is unknown. V gave up 5 bases and J gave up 9 bases, with 11 bases separating them. Germline V gene sequence: CDR1 SGHTA, CDR2 FQGNSA. The CDR3 consists of 12 residues. The data were obtained in a study of graft-versus-host responses after intestinal transplantation. Study context: Recipients got multivisceral, liver-intestinal, or isolated intestinal transplants.

The assay was immunoSEQ multiplex PCR, and TCRdb's table has in-frame clones only and misses some. The table has about 120,000 clones, 85% to 95% seen once. Study-wide findings and caveats: GvH clones appeared in recipient marrow, some first in ileum or blood. Circulating GvH clone levels at their peak were associated with HvG declines (early post-transplant).

The sample here was unstimulated CD8+ T cells sorted from spleen or lymph node cells, taken before intestinal transplant. This rearrangement joins TRBV7-2 to TRBJ2-1; no reliable D call. This TCR was recovered from a human donor who received an intestinal transplant. The CDR3 region is CASSPYEPEQFF. CDR3 bases: TGTGCCAGCAGCCCTTATGAGCCTGAGCAGTTCTTC.